Below, 27 T cell receptor beta chains from the same sample are listed, as sequenced in a study of blood T cell repertoires in COVID-19. TCRdb's table, derived via immunoSEQ multiplex PCR, lists solely in-frame clones and lacks some. This sample yields 150,000 to 200,000 clones, of which around four fifths are seen a single time; 10% to 15% belongs to the top ten. The sample comprised PBMCs or T cells enriched from blood (not recorded which). All receptors derive from a woman aged 60 to 75 who had recovered from COVID-19.

The rearrangement uses TRBV12-5 and TRBJ1-4; 8 bases are a match to TRBD1. The V gene's germline CDR1 is LGHNT and CDR2 FRNRAP. The CDR3 sequence is 16 residues long. The J segment lost 6 bases and the V segment lost 0 bases, leaving 6 bases of the junction unmatched. In DNA form, the CDR3 reads TGTGCTAGTGGTTTGGTACCCCCAGGGGGCGATGAAAAACTGTTTTTT. Translation gives CASGLVPPGGDEKLFF.

CDR3 residues: CASSQEDRFGYTF. The CDR3, as DNA: TGTGCCAGCAGCCAAGAGGACAGGTTCGGCTACACCTTC. This rearrangement joins TRBV3-1 (or the pseudogene TRBV3-2) to TRBJ1-2, with 7 bases matching TRBD1. The germline V gene encodes CDR1 LGHDT and CDR2 YNNKEL (reference sequence). This CDR3 has 13 residues. Trimming took 0 bases from V and 8 from J; bases not matched to a gene: 3.

The chain is built from TRBV2 and TRBJ1-4; D not certain. The germline V gene encodes CDR1 SNHLY and CDR2 FYNNEI. V was trimmed by 5 bases and J by 4 bases, leaving 5 bases between them. CDR3 size: 12 residues. CDR3 region: CASSPYNEKLFF. DNA of the CDR3: TGTGCCAGCAGTCCTTATAATGAAAAACTGTTTTTT.

V and J are TRBV29-1 and TRBJ2-7; no firm D call. The V end lost 3 bases, the J end lost 3 bases, and 6 bases lay between the germline ends. Germline V lookup: CDR1 SQVTM, CDR2 ANQGSEA. The CDR3 consists of 11 residues. The CDR3 DNA reads TGCAGCGTTGAGGCTGGCTACGAGCAGTACTTC. Translating it yields CSVEAGYEQYF.

This clone showed up just once. This chain joins TRBV5-4 and TRBJ2-2, with D perhaps TRBD1 (7 bases). V shed 4 bases and J shed 4 bases, with 11 bases lying between them. This CDR3 region has 14 residues. CDR1 and CDR2 (germline): SGHNT, YYREEE (reference sequence). CDR3 nucleotides: TGTGCCAGCAGCACGGGGGACAGCACCGGGGAGCTGTTTTTT. This gives the protein CASSTGDSTGELFF.

The chain uses TRBV2 and TRBJ1-1, with D possibly TRBD1 on 6 matching bases. The CDR3 extends over 14 amino acids. Germline CDR1 SNHLY, CDR2 FYNNEI. V gave up 5 bases and J gave up 8 bases, with 18 bases separating them. CDR3 DNA: TGTGCCAGCAGTAGAATCCGGGACACGGCCGAAGCTTTCTTT. Translation gives CASSRIRDTAEAFF.

The rearrangement joins TRBV4-1 to TRBJ1-4; D not certain. The CDR3 spans 18 residues. CDR1 and CDR2 from the germline V gene are MGHRA and YSYEKL. V lost 1 base and J 3 bases, leaving 18 bases between the germline ends. Written as DNA, the CDR3 is TGCGCCAGCAGCCAAGTAGGCACGGTTCCAGGCGCTAATGAAAAACTGTTTTTT. Translated, it gives CASSQVGTVPGANEKLFF.

This clone was seen only once. The rearrangement links TRBV5-1 to TRBJ1-5; no reliable D call. Per the germline V gene, CDR1 is SGHRS and CDR2 is YFSETQ. The CDR3 is made up of 14 amino acids. Trimming pared 4 bases from V and 8 bases from J, leaving 16 bases between. In DNA form, the CDR3 reads TGCGCCAGCAGCCCCGACTCTGAAATCGAGCCCCAGCATTTT. Protein product: CASSPDSEIEPQHF.

In this sample, this clone turned up a few times. This sequence joins TRBV2 and TRBJ1-5; D remains ambiguous. The CDR3 runs to 12 residues. The V end was cut by 5 bases, the J end by 6 bases, with 8 bases between. Per the germline V gene, CDR1 is SNHLY and CDR2 is FYNNEI. The CDR3 bases are TGTGCCAGCAGTACAGAGGGTCAGCCCCAGCATTTT. Its protein product is CASSTEGQPQHF.

The chain carries TRBV13 and TRBJ2-5; TRBD2 matches 7 bases. The ends lost 1 base at V and 4 bases at J; junction bases unmatched: 12. The germline CDR1 and CDR2 sequences are PRHDT and FYEKMQ (reference sequence). This CDR3 spans 17 amino acids. The CDR3 region has the DNA TGTGCCAGCAGCTTAGTGGGACTATCCACCCGGGGAGAGACCCAGTACTTC. This gives the protein CASSLVGLSTRGETQYF.

This clone was seen only a few times. The chain has TRBV9 and TRBJ2-2; D remains ambiguous. V was cut by 4 bases and J by 2 bases, with 12 bases left in between. The CDR3 has 15 amino acids. CDR1 and CDR2 from the germline V gene are SGDLS and YYNGEE. The CDR3 region is CASSPRSLNTGELFF. The CDR3 DNA sequence: TGTGCCAGCAGCCCTCGGTCCTTAAACACCGGGGAGCTGTTTTTT.

The CDR3 loop is CATGQGVEQYF. Written as DNA, the CDR3 is TGTGCCACGGGACAGGGGGTCGAGCAGTACTTC. J is TRBJ2-7 and V is TRBV14; 11 bases align to TRBD1. J lost 6 bases, V lost 10 bases, and 2 bases had no gene match. Germline CDR1 SGHDN, CDR2 FVKESK. This CDR3 has 11 residues.

This chain uses TRBV5-8 with TRBJ2-1; 8 positions agree with TRBD2. Trimming cost V 6 bases and J 7 bases; bases outside gene matches: 9. This CDR3 contains 14 residues. Germline V gene data show CDR1 as SGHTS and CDR2 as YDEGEE. The CDR3 is CASTQRGSRNEQFF. DNA for the CDR3: TGTGCCAGCACGCAGCGGGGGAGTCGGAATGAGCAGTTCTTC.

The chain is built from TRBV30 and TRBJ2-1; 11 nucleotides align to TRBD2. Germline V gene data show CDR1 as GTSNPN and CDR2 as SVGIG (reference sequence). The V and J ends lost 3 bases and 7 bases, in that order; junction bases with no gene match: 11. The CDR3 loop spans 16 amino acids. In nucleotides, the CDR3 is TGTGCCTGGAGCGAAACCCTAGCGGGAGGAGTTAATGAGCAGTTCTTC. Its translation: CAWSETLAGGVNEQFF.

This chain joins TRBV7-3 and TRBJ2-3; 10 nucleotides align to TRBD2. The CDR3 is 18 amino acids. The V and J ends lost 2 bases and 0 bases, in that order; junction bases with no gene match: 8. Germline-derived CDR1 and CDR2 are SGHTA and FQGTGA. As DNA, the CDR3 is TGTGCCAGCAGCTTAGGGCTAGCGGGAGCTCCTAGCACAGATACGCAGTATTTT. The encoded protein is CASSLGLAGAPSTDTQYF. The full variable domain, rest sourced from reference TRBV7-3 and TRBJ2-3, is GAGVSQTPSNKVTEKGKYVELRCDPISGHTALYWYRQSLGQGPEFLIYFQGTGAADDSGLPNDRFFAVRPEGSVSTLKIQRTERGDSAVYLCASSLGLAGAPSTDTQYFGPGTRLTVL.

V is TRBV5-6 and J is TRBJ1-5; unclear D gene. The ends were cut back, 4 bases at V and 6 bases at J, with 14 bases in the middle. Germline-derived CDR1 and CDR2 are SGHDT and YYEEEE. The length of the CDR3 is 14 residues. The CDR3 region is CASSTGGVAQPQHF. CDR3 nucleotides: TGTGCCAGCAGCACGGGCGGGGTGGCTCAGCCCCAGCATTTT.

J is TRBJ2-7 and V is TRBV18; the match to TRBD1 covers 9 bases. Germline V gene lookup returns CDR1 KGHSH and CDR2 LQKENI. The CDR3 is 14 amino acids. V trimming: 4 bases; J trimming: 2 bases; junction bases outside the gene matches: 3. The CDR3 DNA follows: TGTGCCAGCTCACTCGACAGGGGGGCCTACGAGCAGTACTTC. Translating gives CASSLDRGAYEQYF.

The rearrangement uses TRBV7-9 and TRBJ1-6; D is possibly TRBD1 (5 bases). V lost 7 bases, J lost 6 bases, and 19 bases lay in between. Germline CDR1 reads SEHNR; CDR2 reads FQNEAQ (reference sequence). The CDR3 runs to 16 residues. The CDR3 sequence is CASTQQTGSGNSPLHF. CDR3 sequence (DNA): TGTGCCAGCACCCAGCAAACAGGTTCCGGTAATTCACCCCTCCACTTT.

The chain is built from TRBV9 and TRBJ1-6, with a weak D call TRBD1 (5 bases). With 3 bases removed from V and 11 bases from J, the gap between germline ends came to 12 bases. The V gene's germline CDR1 is SGDLS and CDR2 YYNGEE. The CDR3 runs 13 residues. The CDR3 DNA reads TGTGCCAGCAGCGCGGGGGAAAGGACACCCCTCCACTTT. This gives the protein CASSAGERTPLHF. The full variable domain, rest sourced from reference TRBV9 and TRBJ1-6, is DSGVTQTPKHLITATGQRVTLRCSPRSGDLSVYWYQQSLDQGLQFLIQYYNGEERAKGNILERFSAQQFPDLHSELNLSSLELGDSALYFCASSAGERTPLHFGNGTRLTVT.

V is TRBV5-1 and J is TRBJ2-1; unclear D gene. The germline V gene encodes CDR1 SGHRS and CDR2 YFSETQ. The CDR3 totals 13 residues. Trimming took 1 base from V and 10 from J, leaving 12 bases between them. CDR3 amino acids: CASSLITSAEQFF. The CDR3 DNA follows: TGCGCCAGCAGCTTGATCACCTCCGCGGAGCAGTTCTTC.

This clone was observed a few times. The chain is built from TRBV2 and TRBJ1-1, with unresolved D. V was shortened by 7 bases and J by 3 bases, with 15 bases between the two germline ends. The CDR3 sequence is 14 residues long. Germline assignment: CDR1 SNHLY and CDR2 FYNNEI. CDR3 sequence reads: CASTPAGGDTEAFF. In DNA form, the CDR3 reads TGTGCCAGCACCCCCGCCGGAGGAGACACTGAAGCTTTCTTT.

The gene calls are TRBV6-5 and TRBJ2-1, with D tentatively TRBD2 (6 bases). Germline CDR1 reads MNHEY; CDR2 reads SVGAGI. The CDR3 spans 13 residues. V lost 11 bases and J 5 bases, leaving 16 bases between the germline ends. The CDR3 DNA reads as TGTGCCTCTAGCGTGCAAGGCCACAATGAGCAGTTCTTC. This sequence encodes CASSVQGHNEQFF.

The chain is built from TRBV5-1 and TRBJ2-5, with D perhaps matching TRBD1 (5 bases). The CDR3 has 20 residues. Germline lookup yields CDR1 SGHRS and CDR2 YFSETQ. V was pared by 8 bases and J by 0 bases, with 32 bases between. The CDR3 bases are TGCGCCAGAACGATTAAAAAAGGAGACGGACACGAATTGTACCAAGAGACCCAGTACTTC. It is translated as CARTIKKGDGHELYQETQYF.

V is TRBV19 and J is TRBJ2-5, with TRBD2 matching 7 bases. Germline CDR1 and CDR2: LNHDA and SQIVND (reference sequence). CDR3 size: 14 residues. Losses at the gene ends were 9 bases for V and 10 bases for J; bases not matched to a gene: 17. The CDR3 is CASTGWEGSRNQYF. The DNA of the CDR3 is TGTGCCAGCACGGGTTGGGAGGGATCCAGGAACCAGTACTTC.

The CDR3 protein is CASRKEYRGYNEQFF. CDR3 sequence (DNA): TGTGCCAGCAGAAAAGAGTACAGGGGATACAATGAGCAGTTCTTC. This chain links TRBV6-6 with TRBJ2-1; TRBD1 matches at 7 bases. This CDR3 has 15 amino acids. Trimming removed 6 bases from V and 4 bases from J; junction bases left unmatched: 9. Germline V CDR1 and CDR2: MNHNY, SVGAGI (reference sequence).

The V call is TRBV10-3, the J call TRBJ1-6, with 7 bases matching TRBD1. V gave up 3 bases and J gave up 9 bases; unmatched junction bases: 5. Germline values: CDR1 ENHRY, CDR2 SYGVKD. CDR3 length equals 14 residues. This CDR3 reads CAISDGGGRSPLHF. CDR3 DNA: TGTGCCATCAGTGATGGAGGGGGCCGTTCACCCCTCCACTTT.

The chain uses TRBV9 and TRBJ1-6, with 9 positions matching TRBD1. V gave up 5 bases and J gave up 7 bases; unmatched junction bases: 4. CDR1 and CDR2 (germline): SGDLS, YYNGEE. The CDR3 has 14 residues. CDR3 DNA: TGTGCCAGCAGTTCAACAGGGGGCAATTCACCCCTCCACTTT. Amino acid sequence: CASSSTGGNSPLHF.